This entry lists 22 T cell receptor beta chains sequenced from one sample in a study of T cells after yellow fever vaccination. TCRdb re-derived calls from the 5' RACE reads in MiXCR, one entry per CDR3 protein. Of 450,000 to 600,000 distinct CDR3 sequences listed, 17% were seen once; the top ten hold roughly 17%. This material consisted of PBMCs, taken less than 6 days after the first yellow fever vaccination. These receptors were obtained from a man in his late teens or twenties who received the YFV17D yellow fever vaccine.

The chain combines TRBV29-1 with TRBJ1-1, with D possibly being TRBD1 (5 bases). The CDR3 runs to 14 residues. Between the trimmed V and J ends, which lost 7 bases and 2 bases, there was a span of 17 bases. Germline lookup yields CDR1 SQVTM and CDR2 ANQGSEA. CDR3 amino acids: CSARIRDLNTEAFF. CDR3 bases: TGCAGCGCCAGGATCAGGGACTTAAACACTGAAGCTTTCTTT.

The rearrangement links TRBV15 to TRBJ2-5; D is uncertain. There are 13 residues in the CDR3. The germline V gene has CDR1 LNHNV and CDR2 YYDKDF (reference sequence). V lost 3 bases, J lost 5 bases, and 10 bases lay in between. CDR3 coding DNA: TGTGCCACCAGCAGGACCAACACGGAGACCCAGTACTTC. This sequence encodes CATSRTNTETQYF.

This clonotype has at least ten counts. CDR3 nucleotides: TGCGCCAGCAGCCAAGGTTGGACAGGGGACAATGAGCAGTTCTTC. Its translation: CASSQGWTGDNEQFF. V and J are TRBV4-3 and TRBJ2-1, with 9 bases that match TRBD1. Germline loops: CDR1 LGHNA, CDR2 YSLEER. This CDR3 has 15 amino acids. V trimming: 1 base; J trimming: 5 bases; junction bases outside the gene matches: 3.

The V and J genes are TRBV9 and TRBJ2-5, with 9 bases that match TRBD1. The CDR3 contains 16 residues. Trimming cost V 0 bases and J 5 bases; bases outside gene matches: 8. Germline values: CDR1 SGDLS, CDR2 YYNGEE. CDR3 in DNA: TGTGCCAGCAGCGTAGCTATCACAGGGGGCGCGGAGACCCAGTACTTC. Encoded protein: CASSVAITGGAETQYF.

This clonotype was detected only a few times. The chain links TRBV12-3 or TRBV12-4 to TRBJ1-1, with 11 bases aligning to TRBD1. The CDR3 contains 14 residues. J lost 4 bases, V lost 4 bases, and 2 bases had no gene match. The CDR3 reads CASSWTGGVTEAFF. The CDR3 DNA reads as TGTGCCAGCAGTTGGACAGGGGGCGTCACTGAAGCTTTCTTT.

This rearrangement joins TRBV29-1 to TRBJ1-2; weak D call: TRBD1 (6 bases). Germline CDR1 and CDR2: SQVTM and ANQGSEA. This CDR3 is built from 12 residues. The germline V and J ends were trimmed by 3 bases and 5 bases, with 10 bases remaining between them. CDR3 residues: CSVDGTPYGYTF. The CDR3 DNA is TGCAGCGTTGACGGGACACCTTATGGCTACACCTTC.

The DNA of the CDR3 is TGTGCCAGCAGCATAGCCGGGACAGTGGGCACTGAAGCTTTCTTT. Its protein product is CASSIAGTVGTEAFF. V and J are TRBV21-1 and TRBJ1-1; TRBD1 is the table's D call and was not checked against the DNA. TRBV21-1 is flagged as a pseudogene. This CDR3 region has 15 residues.

There are many counts of this clonotype. The rearrangement links TRBV7-9 to TRBJ2-5; D not certain. V dropped 5 bases and J dropped 4 bases, with 14 bases sitting between them. The CDR3 is 14 residues long. Germline V gene lookup returns CDR1 SEHNR and CDR2 FQNEAQ (reference sequence). CDR3 in DNA: TGTGCCAGCAGCCTAGTAGCCTCTGGAGAGACCCAGTACTTC. This codes for CASSLVASGETQYF.

This clonotype came up a few times. The rearrangement uses TRBV20-1 and TRBJ1-4; maybe TRBD1 (6 bases). Germline-derived CDR1 and CDR2 are DFQATT and SNEGSKA (reference sequence). The ends were cut back, 3 bases at V and 7 bases at J, with 15 bases in the middle. The CDR3 has 14 amino acids. The CDR3 bases are TGCAGTGCTAGGTCCGGGCAGGGGTCTGAAAAACTGTTTTTT. Translating it yields CSARSGQGSEKLFF.

This clonotype came up a few times. The chain employs TRBV7-9 and TRBJ1-6; tentative D call: TRBD1 (6 bases). The ends were cut back, 5 bases at V and 8 bases at J, with 13 bases in the middle. Germline loops: CDR1 SEHNR, CDR2 FQNEAQ (reference sequence). CDR3 length: 14 amino acids. The CDR3 sequence: CASSPWDTYSPLHF. CDR3 DNA: TGTGCCAGCAGCCCTTGGGACACCTATTCACCCCTCCACTTT. Looking up the rest from reference TRBV7-9 and TRBJ1-6 gives the full variable domain: DTGVSQNPRHKITKRGQNVTFRCDPISEHNRLYWYRQTLGQGPEFLTYFQNEAQLEKSRLLSDRFSAERPKGSFSTLEIQRTEQGDSAMYLCASSPWDTYSPLHFGNGTRLTVT.

V usage is TRBV7-3 and J usage is TRBJ1-4; D is possibly TRBD1 (6 bases). Trimming cost V 4 bases and J 10 bases, with 13 bases left between them. This CDR3 spans 13 amino acids. Germline assignment: CDR1 SGHTA and CDR2 FQGTGA. CDR3 bases: TGTGCCAGCAGCTCTGACAGGCAGGGAAAACTGTTTTTT. This encodes CASSSDRQGKLFF.

This clonotype was detected only a few times. The V gene is TRBV6-1, the J gene TRBJ2-3; 10 positions agree with TRBD1. This CDR3 is 14 amino acids long. Trimming cost V 6 bases and J 4 bases; bases outside gene matches: 4. Germline lookup yields CDR1 MNHNS and CDR2 SASEGT. CDR3 protein: CASSATGGADTQYF. Here the CDR3 DNA reads TGTGCCAGCAGCGCGACAGGGGGCGCAGATACGCAGTATTTT.

This clonotype was seen more than once but under ten times. This sequence joins TRBV20-1 and TRBJ2-3, with TRBD2 matching over 9 bases. Germline V lookup: CDR1 DFQATT, CDR2 SNEGSKA (reference sequence). Trimming took 5 bases from V and 2 from J; bases not matched to a gene: 5. This CDR3 region has 14 residues. Here the CDR3 reads CSAESGGNTDTQYF. In nucleotides, the CDR3 is TGCAGTGCTGAAAGCGGGGGGAACACAGATACGCAGTATTTT.

This clonotype occurred once. V is TRBV19 and J is TRBJ2-2; D might be TRBD1 (6 bases). CDR3 length: 15 residues. V lost 7 bases and J 4 bases, leaving 16 bases between the germline ends. Per the germline V gene, CDR1 is LNHDA and CDR2 is SQIVND (reference sequence). CDR3 DNA sequence: TGTGCCAGTACCCCACATACAGGGATCACCGGGGAGCTGTTTTTT. As protein: CASTPHTGITGELFF.

This clonotype was seen many times. The chain couples TRBV5-1 to TRBJ2-7, with D possibly called TRBD1 or TRBD2 (5 bases each). Germline V gene lookup returns CDR1 SGHRS and CDR2 YFSETQ. CDR3 size: 14 residues. With 4 bases removed from V and 4 bases from J, the gap between germline ends came to 15 bases. The CDR3 loop is CASSVRAGNYEQYF. In nucleotides, the CDR3 is TGCGCCAGCAGCGTGAGGGCAGGGAATTACGAGCAGTACTTC.

Here the CDR3 DNA reads TGCAGTGCCACTATGGGACAACGCGGCTACACCTTC. The encoded protein is CSATMGQRGYTF. The genes are TRBV20-1 and TRBJ1-2, with D perhaps matching TRBD1 (6 bases). Trimming left V 6 bases short and J 8 bases short, with 16 bases between. CDR3 length: 12 residues. Germline loops: CDR1 DFQATT, CDR2 SNEGSKA (reference sequence).

This clonotype was found a few times. The CDR3 loop is CAISGGQGGGYTF. CDR3 in DNA: TGTGCCATCAGTGGAGGACAGGGTGGCGGCTACACCTTC. The gene calls are TRBV10-3 and TRBJ1-2; 8 bases line up with TRBD1. Germline V gene sequence: CDR1 ENHRY, CDR2 SYGVKD. Unmatched junction bases numbered 6, after V lost 4 bases and J lost 8 bases. The CDR3 loop spans 13 amino acids.

This chain joins TRBV7-6 and TRBJ1-4; D is unclear. The germline V gene has CDR1 SGHVS and CDR2 FNYEAQ. CDR3 length: 14 amino acids. Trimming left V 4 bases short and J 7 bases short, with 13 bases between. CDR3 DNA: TGTGCCAGCAGCTCCCAGTTTACGGGTGAAAAACTGTTTTTT. Protein product: CASSSQFTGEKLFF. Complete variable domain (other parts from reference TRBV7-6 and TRBJ1-4): GAGVSQSPRYKVTKRGQDVALRCDPISGHVSLYWYRQALGQGPEFLTYFNYEAQQDKSGLPNDRFSAERPEGSISTLTIQRTEQRDSAMYRCASSSQFTGEKLFFGSGTQLSVL.

This clonotype was picked up a small number of times. The J gene is TRBJ1-6, the V gene TRBV18; D is undetermined. This CDR3 is 13 amino acids long. Germline V CDR1 and CDR2: KGHSH, LQKENI. The germline V and J ends were trimmed by 0 bases and 4 bases, with 1 base remaining between them. The CDR3 reads CASSPPYNSPLHF. The CDR3 bases are TGTGCCAGCTCACCACCGTATAATTCACCCCTCCACTTT.

The CDR3 loop reads CASSLLGALGRNQPQHF. The CDR3, as DNA: TGTGCCAGCAGTTTATTGGGGGCCCTCGGACGCAATCAGCCCCAGCATTTT. The gene calls are TRBV28 and TRBJ1-5; a weak D match, TRBD1 (6 bases). Germline V lookup: CDR1 MDHEN, CDR2 SYDVKM. The CDR3 runs 17 residues. V dropped 1 base and J dropped 2 bases, with 15 bases sitting between them.

The chain employs TRBV24-1 and TRBJ2-1; D is unclear. The germline CDR1 and CDR2 sequences are KGHDR and SFDVKD. Trimming cost V 5 bases and J 6 bases, with 7 bases left between them. The CDR3 loop spans 12 amino acids. This chain's CDR3 is CATSGRANEQFF. As DNA, the CDR3 is TGTGCCACCAGTGGAAGGGCCAATGAGCAGTTCTTC.

This rearrangement joins TRBV23-1 to TRBJ1-1, with a possible D match to TRBD1 (5 bases). TRBV23-1 is an ORF; its function is uncertain. This CDR3 contains 10 residues. Trimming left V 9 bases short and J 11 bases short, with 13 bases between. CDR3: CARLGGMAFF. In DNA form, the CDR3 reads TGCGCCAGACTCGGGGGGATGGCTTTCTTT.